This T cell receptor (beta chain) came from a study of CXCR3-negative and CXCR3-positive naive CD8 T cells. The overall study: Libraries each contributed about 1.5 +/- 0.3 million TRB reads, for around 150 million in total.

In preparing the TRB cDNA libraries, 5' RACE with UMI labels was used. TCRdb reprocessed the 5' RACE reads and keeps a single row for each CDR3 protein, giving no DNA. This listing includes 150,000 or so distinct CDR3 sequences. About this clonotype: Its antigen is unidentified.

General observations from the study: Cryopreserved cells partially lost CXCR3 expression, and fresh PBMCs were used in most assays. When CXCR3-positive naive cells were set against CXCR3-negative naive cells, the former had more hydrophobic TRB CDR3s. The study inferred TCR strength from TRB CDR3 properties and found comparable surface CD5 between naive subsets.

The CDR3 loop spans 17 amino acids. The gene calls are TRBV23-1 and TRBJ2-7; TCRdb's D call, TRBD1, is unchecked because there is no DNA. TRBV23-1 carries the ORF label, with uncertain function. Sequencing was performed on naive CXCR3+ CD8+ T cells from blood. As to subset: CD45RO-CCR7+CD27+CD95- naive CD8+ T cells expressing CXCR3 (TNR3+). The clonotype originates from a human donor in good health. Some clones in this sample may be carry-over from other donors' samples. This CDR3 reads CASSPWGDRGTPYEQYF.